The rows below give T cell receptor beta chains drawn from one sample of a study of shared clonotypes between healthy human individuals. The data were produced by immunoSEQ multiplex PCR, yet TCRdb's version contains in-frame clones alone and is incomplete. There are around 2,000,000 clones in the sample; 85% to 95% occur only once, and around 1.7% lies in the top ten. The sequenced sample consisted of naive CD8+ T cells from PBMCs. All receptors come from a man aged 18-30 years in good health. Some clones in this sample may be carry-over from other donors' samples. The CDR3 runs from the conserved cysteine through the conserved F or W. Each record gives: J gene, V gene, CDR3 protein.

>TRBJ2-3|TRBV27
CASSLLPLWTDYTDTQYF
>TRBJ2-7|TRBV5-6
CASSSSSGREQYF
>TRBJ1-2|TRBV18
CASSPPGRVPYGYTF
>NA|TRBV6-5
CASTSGTSYEQYF
>TRBJ2-1|TRBV18
CASSPPPGTALHNEQFF
>TRBJ2-7|TRBV27
CASSWVGEPYEQYF
>TRBJ1-1|TRBV6-5
CASSAGGWAEAFF
>TRBJ2-3|TRBV18
CASSPSEGLLSTDTQYF
>TRBJ2-7|TRBV28
CASSPYRLYEQYF
>TRBJ2-2|TRBV4-1
CASSPDNAGVLGGELFF
>TRBJ1-1|TRBV28
CASSLKGRGGPGTEAFF
>TRBJ2-7|TRBV9
CASSAGLAGGYYEQYF
>TRBJ2-2|TRBV7-3
CASSLTWGQGDTGELFF
>TRBJ2-1|TRBV4-2
CASSLGTLNEQFF
>TRBJ1-1|TRBV7-2
CASSLVGLSTGAFF
>TRBJ1-4|TRBV6-5
CASSPTGDPGKLFF
>TRBJ2-7|TRBV29-1
CSVESAGRSYEQYF
>TRBJ2-6|TRBV19
CASSIDPSRRRAEANVLTF
>TRBJ1-1|TRBV25-1
CASINQRDTEAFF
>TRBJ2-1|TRBV30
CAWSVDAVDEQFF
>TRBJ2-7|TRBV27
CASSLERSYEQYF
>TRBJ1-1|TRBV7-8
CASSLGPMNTEAFF
>TRBJ1-5|TRBV19
CASSTAYYSNQPQHF